Listed here are 23 T cell receptor beta chains from one sample, sequenced in a study of T-cell reconstitution after alpha-beta-depleted transplantation in children. The library targeted TCRbeta and was prepared with unique molecular identifiers. One entry per CDR3 protein results from TCRdb running MiXCR on the PCR reads. This sample has hundreds of thousands of distinct CDR3 sequences; roughly 15% occur once, and the top ten carry roughly 4.8%. Sequenced here: PBMCs, mostly from graft donor cells, sampled 360 days after TCRalphabeta/CD19-depleted stem cell transplant. The receptors stem from a male patient aged 10-17 years who had a stem cell transplant for acute lymphoblastic leukemia, so the T cells may come from the graft donor.

The chain combines TRBV29-1 with TRBJ2-3; TRBD2 matches 7 bases. Germline-derived CDR1 and CDR2 are SQVTM and ANQGSEA. The CDR3 has 13 residues. V gave up 6 bases and J gave up 0 bases; unmatched junction bases: 3. The CDR3 sequence is CSVVSGSTDTQYF. Written as DNA, the CDR3 is TGCAGCGTAGTTAGCGGGAGCACAGATACGCAGTATTTT.

This clonotype was recorded at least ten times. The chain links TRBV12-3 or TRBV12-4 to TRBJ2-7, with D possibly TRBD2 on 6 matching bases. CDR3 length: 14 residues. V dropped 1 base and J dropped 3 bases, with 10 bases sitting between them. The CDR3 region has the DNA TGTGCCAGCAGTTTAGTCGGGAGCGGCTACGAGCAGTACTTC. Its translation: CASSLVGSGYEQYF.

CDR3 nucleotide sequence: TGTGCCAGCGAGGGACAGGGATTAGGGCAGCCCCAGCATTTT. Amino acids: CASEGQGLGQPQHF. The chain combines TRBV2 with TRBJ1-5; 9 bases fit TRBD1. This CDR3 region has 14 residues. Trimming at V came to 8 bases and at J to 7 bases, leaving 9 bases not matched to a gene. CDR1 and CDR2 (germline): SNHLY, FYNNEI.

The chain's CDR3 is CASSLLVGGSYNEQFF. Here the CDR3 DNA reads TGTGCCAGCAGCTTATTAGTAGGGGGCTCCTACAATGAGCAGTTCTTC. The genes are TRBV7-3 and TRBJ2-1; D might be TRBD1 (6 bases). There are 16 residues in the CDR3. Trimming stripped 2 bases from V and 0 bases from J, with 11 bases between. Looked up from germline, CDR1 is SGHTA and CDR2 is FQGTGA.

This clonotype was observed many times. V usage is TRBV6-5 and J usage is TRBJ2-7; D perhaps matches TRBD2 (7 bases). Germline CDR1 is MNHEY and CDR2 is SVGAGI. This CDR3 spans 16 amino acids. V lost 4 bases, J lost 0 bases, and 16 bases lay in between. CDR3 in amino acids: CASSWEGGAFSYEQYF. The CDR3 DNA is TGTGCCAGCAGTTGGGAAGGGGGGGCCTTCTCCTACGAGCAGTACTTC.

A few counts support this clonotype. The rearrangement uses TRBV4-1 and TRBJ1-5; no clear D. This CDR3 contains 17 residues. V lost 4 bases and J 4 bases, leaving 20 bases between the germline ends. Germline V lookup: CDR1 MGHRA, CDR2 YSYEKL. The CDR3 nucleotides read TGCGCCAGCAGCCCCGGTCCCCTCCGGGGAAGGAATCAGCCCCAGCATTTT. Translated: CASSPGPLRGRNQPQHF.

This clonotype was observed a few times. The V call is TRBV21-1, the J call TRBJ2-7; whether TRBD1, the table's D call, matches the DNA was not checked. TRBV21-1 is an annotated pseudogene. The CDR3 is 10 amino acids. The CDR3: CAIAPWGWYF. CDR3 nucleotide sequence: TGTGCCATCGCCCCCTGGGGCTGGTACTTC.

This chain uses TRBV7-8 with TRBJ1-5; D perhaps matches TRBD1 (5 bases). The CDR3 is made up of 16 amino acids. Germline V lookup: CDR1 SGHVS, CDR2 FQNEAQ. The V end lost 5 bases, the J end lost 8 bases, and 22 bases lay between the germline ends. The CDR3 DNA follows: TGTGCCAGCAGCCCACCCTCATACGGGGCGGAAGAGCCCCAGCATTTT. Translated: CASSPPSYGAEEPQHF.

This clonotype occurred a few times. The chain carries TRBV6-1 and TRBJ1-1, with D perhaps matching TRBD1 (6 bases). Germline CDR1 MNHNS, CDR2 SASEGT. This CDR3 has 14 residues. Trimming shortened V by 5 bases and J by 3 bases, and 13 bases separated the two germline ends. In nucleotides, the CDR3 is TGTGCCAGCAGTCGCCGGGACACCTACACTGAAGCTTTCTTT. Translation: CASSRRDTYTEAFF.

The gene calls are TRBV7-8 and TRBJ1-1; the match to TRBD1 covers 8 bases. The CDR3 is 15 residues long. Trimming at V came to 4 bases and at J to 7 bases, leaving 11 bases not matched to a gene. The germline CDR1 and CDR2 sequences are SGHVS and FQNEAQ. CDR3 coding DNA: TGTGCCAGCAGCTCTATTGGACAGGGAAAGGGTGAAGCTTTCTTT. It codes for CASSSIGQGKGEAFF.

This clonotype appeared a few times. The rearrangement uses TRBV5-1 and TRBJ1-2; no clear D. The V end was cut by 5 bases, the J end by 2 bases, with 16 bases between. Germline V gives CDR1 SGHRS, CDR2 YFSETQ. The CDR3 is made up of 15 amino acids. The CDR3 loop is CASSFIPGLNYGYTF. The DNA for the CDR3 is TGCGCCAGCAGTTTTATACCTGGACTCAACTATGGCTACACCTTC.

The CDR3 sequence: CASSPRPGLAGWDEQFF. The CDR3 coding sequence is TGCGCCAGCAGCCCCCGCCCGGGACTAGCGGGATGGGATGAGCAGTTCTTC. The J gene is TRBJ2-1, the V gene TRBV4-1; TRBD2 matches at 13 bases. Germline CDR1 and CDR2: MGHRA and YSYEKL. The V gene end was trimmed by 4 bases and the J gene end by 8 bases; junction bases not matched to a gene: 11. The CDR3 is made up of 17 amino acids.

The chain couples TRBV12-3 or TRBV12-4 to TRBJ2-2, with 9 bases fitting TRBD1. V trimming: 6 bases; J trimming: 1 base; junction bases outside the gene matches: 15. CDR3 length equals 19 residues. The CDR3 DNA reads as TGTGCCAGCAGATACAGATTTACACAGGGGGCTGGGAACACCGGGGAGCTGTTTTTT. Its protein product is CASRYRFTQGAGNTGELFF.

This clonotype was seen repeatedly, ten times or more. V is TRBV6-1 and J is TRBJ2-3; 7 positions agree with TRBD2. V lost 10 bases to trimming and J lost 4 bases; unmatched junction nucleotides: 8. Germline loops: CDR1 MNHNS, CDR2 SASEGT. The CDR3 extends over 13 amino acids. The CDR3 spells CATRESYPDTQYF. The CDR3 coding sequence is TGTGCCACGCGGGAGTCTTACCCAGATACGCAGTATTTT.

V is TRBV7-8 and J is TRBJ1-2, with a possible D match to TRBD1 (5 bases). With 1 base removed from V and 7 bases from J, the gap between germline ends came to 25 bases. Germline V gene lookup returns CDR1 SGHVS and CDR2 FQNEAQ. The CDR3 spans 18 residues. This chain's CDR3 is CASSLGYKSRGDYSGYTF. The CDR3 coding sequence is TGTGCCAGCAGCTTAGGATACAAGTCGCGGGGCGATTACTCTGGCTACACCTTC. The variable domain in full, with the rest retrieved from reference TRBV7-8 and TRBJ1-2, is GAGVSQSPRYKVAKRGQDVALRCDPISGHVSLFWYQQALGQGPEFLTYFQNEAQLDKSGLPSDRFFAERPEGSVSTLKIQRTQQEDSAVYLCASSLGYKSRGDYSGYTFGSGTRLTVV.

Worth noting for this clonotype: Because the CDR3 is missing its conserved closing phenylalanine or tryptophan, this is likely a read error. The DNA is omitted, as the CDR3 cannot be located on it reliably, and the CDR3 follows TCRdb's listing. The chain combines TRBV4-1 with TRBJ2-1; the D call TRBD2 from the table was never checked on the DNA. Germline CDR1 reads MGHRA; CDR2 reads YSYEKL. The CDR3 spans 16 amino acids, including both terminal residues. The CDR3: CASSQEGSGLAGGPTL.

This clonotype showed up just a few times. CDR3 DNA: TGTGCCAGCAGTCCCCGGACTAGCGGGAGGCCGGGGGGCAATGAGCAGTTCTTC. Translating gives CASSPRTSGRPGGNEQFF. The genes are TRBV6-1 and TRBJ2-1; 14 positions agree with TRBD2. Germline CDR1 MNHNS, CDR2 SASEGT. CDR3 length equals 18 residues. The trim removed 5 bases at V and 6 bases at J, leaving 12 bases unmatched.

The chain couples TRBV5-1 to TRBJ2-2; tentative D call: TRBD2 (6 bases). The CDR3 loop spans 15 amino acids. Germline CDR1 and CDR2: SGHRS and YFSETQ. Deletions cut 4 bases from V and 7 bases from J, with 17 bases between. This CDR3 is CASSGGLLRRGELFF. CDR3 nucleotides: TGCGCCAGCAGCGGGGGACTTTTAAGGCGCGGGGAGCTGTTTTTT.

CDR3 amino acids: CASSADPIKAGEQYF. CDR3 sequence (DNA): TGTGCCAGCAGTGCCGACCCCATCAAAGCGGGCGAGCAGTACTTC. This chain joins TRBV2 and TRBJ2-7; D possibly corresponds to TRBD2 (6 bases). In germline, CDR1 is SNHLY, CDR2 FYNNEI. V was trimmed by 4 bases and J by 6 bases, leaving 19 bases between them. The CDR3 has 15 amino acids.

The table lists this clonotype with a few counts. The CDR3 spells CASSRMVLNTEAFF. The CDR3 coding sequence is TGTGCCAGCAGCAGAATGGTCCTGAACACTGAAGCTTTCTTT. This chain links TRBV7-8 with TRBJ1-1; D remains ambiguous. Trimming shortened V by 5 bases and J by 0 bases, and 10 bases separated the two germline ends. CDR3 length: 14 residues. CDR1 is SGHVS, CDR2 FQNEAQ, per germline.

The chain combines TRBV2 with TRBJ1-2; D is possibly TRBD1 (5 bases). V was trimmed by 6 bases and J by 4 bases, leaving 18 bases between them. Looked up from germline, CDR1 is SNHLY and CDR2 is FYNNEI. This CDR3 has 15 residues. The CDR3 sequence: CASSEPSRETYGYTF. The CDR3 nucleotides read TGTGCCAGCAGCGAGCCGAGCAGGGAGACCTATGGCTACACCTTC.

This clonotype was counted at least ten times. This chain joins TRBV12-3 or TRBV12-4 and TRBJ2-4; D not certain. V was pared by 6 bases and J by 6 bases, with 9 bases between. The CDR3 is 12 residues long. CDR3 residues: CASRPTVNIQYF. CDR3 nucleotide sequence: TGTGCCAGCAGGCCGACGGTAAACATTCAGTACTTC.

V gene TRBV7-6 combines with J gene TRBJ2-1; 14 bases line up with TRBD2. This CDR3 comprises 15 residues. J gave up 14 bases and V 5 bases, and 11 bases lay outside the gene matches. Germline CDR1 is SGHVS and CDR2 is FNYEAQ. DNA of the CDR3: TGTGCCAGCAGCGTAGGGACTAGCGGGAGACGAGCGGAGTTCTTC. Protein sequence: CASSVGTSGRRAEFF.